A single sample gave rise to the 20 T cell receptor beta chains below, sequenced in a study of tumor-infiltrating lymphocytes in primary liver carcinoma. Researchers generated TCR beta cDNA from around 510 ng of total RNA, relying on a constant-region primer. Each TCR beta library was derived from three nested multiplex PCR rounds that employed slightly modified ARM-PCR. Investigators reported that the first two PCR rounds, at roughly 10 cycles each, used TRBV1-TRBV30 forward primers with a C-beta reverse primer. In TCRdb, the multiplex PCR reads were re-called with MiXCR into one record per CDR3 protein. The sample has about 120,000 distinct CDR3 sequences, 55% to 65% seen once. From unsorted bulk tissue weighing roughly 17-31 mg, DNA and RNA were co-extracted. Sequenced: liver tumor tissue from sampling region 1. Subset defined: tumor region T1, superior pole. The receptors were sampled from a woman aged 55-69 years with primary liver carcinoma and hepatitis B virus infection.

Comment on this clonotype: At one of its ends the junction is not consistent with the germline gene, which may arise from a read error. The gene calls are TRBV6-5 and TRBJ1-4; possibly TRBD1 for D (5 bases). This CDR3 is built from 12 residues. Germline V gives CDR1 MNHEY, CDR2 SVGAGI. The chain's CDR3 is CASIGTAEKLLF. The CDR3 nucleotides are TGTGCCAGCATCGGGACTGCGGAAAAATTGCTTTTT.

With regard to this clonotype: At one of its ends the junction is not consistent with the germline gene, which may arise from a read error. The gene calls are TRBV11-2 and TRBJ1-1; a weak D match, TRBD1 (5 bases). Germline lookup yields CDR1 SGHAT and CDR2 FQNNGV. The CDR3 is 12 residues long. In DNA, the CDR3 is TGTGCCAGCAGGTCTAAACAGGCTAAAGCTTCCTTT. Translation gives CASRSKQAKASF.

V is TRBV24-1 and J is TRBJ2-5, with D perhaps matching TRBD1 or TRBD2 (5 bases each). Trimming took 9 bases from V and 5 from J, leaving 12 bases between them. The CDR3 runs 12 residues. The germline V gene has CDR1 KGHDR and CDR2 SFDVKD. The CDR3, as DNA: TGTGCCACCGGGACGGATTTGGAGACCCAGTACTTC. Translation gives CATGTDLETQYF.

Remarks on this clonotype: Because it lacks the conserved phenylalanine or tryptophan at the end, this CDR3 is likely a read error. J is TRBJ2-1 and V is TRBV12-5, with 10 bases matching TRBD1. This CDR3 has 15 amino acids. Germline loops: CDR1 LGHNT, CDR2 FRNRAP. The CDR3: CASGLGQGAHNGQFL. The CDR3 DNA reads TGTGCTAGTGGTTTGGGACAGGGGGCGCATAATGGGCAGTTCCTC.

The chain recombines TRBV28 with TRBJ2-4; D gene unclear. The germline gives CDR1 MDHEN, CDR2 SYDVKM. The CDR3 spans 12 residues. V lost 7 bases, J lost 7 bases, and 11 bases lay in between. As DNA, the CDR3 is TGTGCCAGCACCAAAACCGGCAACATTCAGTACTTC. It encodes CASTKTGNIQYF.

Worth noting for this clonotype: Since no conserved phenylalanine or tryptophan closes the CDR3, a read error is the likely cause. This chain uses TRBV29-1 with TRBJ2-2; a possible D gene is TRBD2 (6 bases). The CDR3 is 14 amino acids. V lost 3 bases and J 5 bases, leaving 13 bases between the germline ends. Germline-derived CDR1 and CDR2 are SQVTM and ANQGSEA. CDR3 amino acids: CSVDSSVMTGELFS. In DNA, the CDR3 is TGCAGCGTTGACTCTAGCGTGATGACCGGGGAGCTGTTTTCT.

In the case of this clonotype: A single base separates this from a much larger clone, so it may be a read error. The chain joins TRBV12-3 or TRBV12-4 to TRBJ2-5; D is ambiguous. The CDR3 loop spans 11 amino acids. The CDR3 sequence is CTSARQETQYF. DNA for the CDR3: TGTACCAGCGCCCGTCAAGAGACCCAGTACTTC.

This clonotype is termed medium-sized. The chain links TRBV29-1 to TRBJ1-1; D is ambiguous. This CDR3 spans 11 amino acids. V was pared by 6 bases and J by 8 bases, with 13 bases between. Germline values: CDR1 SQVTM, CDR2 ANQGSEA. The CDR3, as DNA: TGCAGCGTATCACGAGGAGTCGAAGCTTTCTTT. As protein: CSVSRGVEAFF.

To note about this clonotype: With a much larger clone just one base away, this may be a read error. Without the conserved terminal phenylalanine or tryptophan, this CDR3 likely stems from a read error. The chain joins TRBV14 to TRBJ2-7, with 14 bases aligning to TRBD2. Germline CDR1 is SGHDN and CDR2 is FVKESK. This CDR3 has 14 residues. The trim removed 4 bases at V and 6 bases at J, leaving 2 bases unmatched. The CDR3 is CASSPGLAGGEQYS. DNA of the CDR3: TGTGCCAGCAGCCCAGGACTAGCGGGAGGCGAGCAGTACTCC.

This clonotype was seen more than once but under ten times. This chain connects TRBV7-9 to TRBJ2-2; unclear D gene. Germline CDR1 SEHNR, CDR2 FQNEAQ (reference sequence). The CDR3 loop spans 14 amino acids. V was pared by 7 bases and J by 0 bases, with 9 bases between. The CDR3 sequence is CASTQSANTGELFF. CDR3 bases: TGTGCCAGCACGCAGTCGGCGAACACCGGGGAGCTGTTTTTT.

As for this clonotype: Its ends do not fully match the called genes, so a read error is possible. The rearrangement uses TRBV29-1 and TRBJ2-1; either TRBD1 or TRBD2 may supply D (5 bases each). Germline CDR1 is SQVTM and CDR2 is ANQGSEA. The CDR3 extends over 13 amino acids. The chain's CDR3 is CGVSGTSHNEQFF. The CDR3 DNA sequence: TGCGGCGTTAGTGGGACCTCCCACAATGAGCAGTTCTTC.

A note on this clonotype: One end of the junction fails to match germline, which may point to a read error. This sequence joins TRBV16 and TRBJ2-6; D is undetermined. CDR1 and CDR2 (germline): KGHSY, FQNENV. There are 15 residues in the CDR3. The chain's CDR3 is CASSQLGSGANVLTF. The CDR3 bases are TGCGCCAGCAGCCAATTGGGGTCTGGGGCCAACGTCCTGACTTTC.

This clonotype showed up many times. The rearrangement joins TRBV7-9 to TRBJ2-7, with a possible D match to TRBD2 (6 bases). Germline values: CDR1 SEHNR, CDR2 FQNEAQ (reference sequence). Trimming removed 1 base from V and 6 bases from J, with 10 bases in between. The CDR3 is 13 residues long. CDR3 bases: TGTGCCAGCAGCTTAGACGCGGGGACCGAGCAGTACTTC. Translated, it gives CASSLDAGTEQYF.

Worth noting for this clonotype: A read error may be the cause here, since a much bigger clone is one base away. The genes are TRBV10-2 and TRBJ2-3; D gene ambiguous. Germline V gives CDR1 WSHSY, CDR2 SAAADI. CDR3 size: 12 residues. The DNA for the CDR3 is TGCGCCAGCAGTGCCTTTACAGATAAGCAGTATTTT. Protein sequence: CASSAFTDKQYF.

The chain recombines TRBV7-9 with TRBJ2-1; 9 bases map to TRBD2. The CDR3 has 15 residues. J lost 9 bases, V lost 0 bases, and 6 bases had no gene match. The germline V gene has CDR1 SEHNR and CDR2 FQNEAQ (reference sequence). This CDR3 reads CASSLAAGGLGEQFF. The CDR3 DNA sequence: TGTGCCAGCAGCTTAGCGGCGGGAGGGCTGGGTGAGCAGTTCTTC.

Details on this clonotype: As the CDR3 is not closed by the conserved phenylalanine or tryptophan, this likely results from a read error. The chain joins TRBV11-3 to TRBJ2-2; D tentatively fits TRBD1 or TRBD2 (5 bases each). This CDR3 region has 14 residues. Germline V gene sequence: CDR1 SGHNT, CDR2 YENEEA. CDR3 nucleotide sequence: TGTGCCAGTAGGGGAACTAGGGCGACCGAGGAGCTGTTTTCT. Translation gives CASRGTRATEELFS.

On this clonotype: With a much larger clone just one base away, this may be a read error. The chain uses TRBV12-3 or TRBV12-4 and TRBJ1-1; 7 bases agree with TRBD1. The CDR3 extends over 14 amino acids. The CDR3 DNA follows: TGTACCAGCAGTCCCCGGACAGGTGTCACTGAAGCTTTCTTT. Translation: CTSSPRTGVTEAFF.

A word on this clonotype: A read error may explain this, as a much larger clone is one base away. CDR3 sequence: CSAGMGGRTEAFF. The CDR3 DNA follows: TGCAGCGCTGGGATGGGGGGCCGGACTGAAGCTTTCTTT. The chain joins TRBV29-1 to TRBJ1-1, with D possibly TRBD1 on 6 matching bases. Germline lookup yields CDR1 SQVTM and CDR2 ANQGSEA. Trimming left V 7 bases short and J 5 bases short, with 17 bases between. The length of the CDR3 is 13 residues.

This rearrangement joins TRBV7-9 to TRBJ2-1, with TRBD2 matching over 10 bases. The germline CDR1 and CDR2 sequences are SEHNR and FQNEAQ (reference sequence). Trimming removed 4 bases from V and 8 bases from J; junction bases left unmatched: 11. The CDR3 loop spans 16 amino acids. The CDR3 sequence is CASSSWEAGGHDEQFF. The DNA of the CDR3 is TGTGCCAGCAGCTCATGGGAAGCGGGAGGGCATGATGAGCAGTTCTTC.

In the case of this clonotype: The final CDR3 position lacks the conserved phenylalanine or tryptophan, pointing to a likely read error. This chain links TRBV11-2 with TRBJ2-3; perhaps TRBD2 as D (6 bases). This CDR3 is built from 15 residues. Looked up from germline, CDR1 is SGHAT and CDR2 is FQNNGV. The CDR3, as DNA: TGTGCCAGTAGCTTCAGACTAGGACGCACAGATACGCAGTATTCT. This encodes CASSFRLGRTDTQYS.